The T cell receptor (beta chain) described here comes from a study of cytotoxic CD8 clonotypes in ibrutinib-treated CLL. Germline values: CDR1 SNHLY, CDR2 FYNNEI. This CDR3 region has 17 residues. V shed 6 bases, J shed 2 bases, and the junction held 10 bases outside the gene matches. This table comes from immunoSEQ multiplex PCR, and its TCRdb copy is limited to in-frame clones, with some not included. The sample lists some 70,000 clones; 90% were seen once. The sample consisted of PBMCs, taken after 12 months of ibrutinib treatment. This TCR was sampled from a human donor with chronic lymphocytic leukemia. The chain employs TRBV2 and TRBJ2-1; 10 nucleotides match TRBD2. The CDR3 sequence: CASRTSGPRITYNEQFF. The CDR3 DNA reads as TGTGCCAGCAGGACTAGCGGGCCCAGAATTACCTACAATGAGCAGTTCTTC.